The 7 T cell receptor beta chains in this list originate from one sample, sequenced in a study of blood T cell repertoires in COVID-19. Profiling relied on immunoSEQ multiplex PCR, and the TCRdb table lists in-frame clones only, not all of them. The table has some 70,000 clones, approximately 91% seen once. Sequencing used peripheral blood. All receptors come from a human donor in a cohort sampled during active COVID-19.

The chain employs TRBV4-2 and TRBJ1-1, with 7 bases lining up with TRBD1. Trimming cost V 2 bases and J 1 base; bases outside gene matches: 1. CDR3 length: 14 amino acids. The germline V gene encodes CDR1 LGHNA and CDR2 YNFKEQ. The CDR3 is CASSQRGQNTEAFF. The CDR3 DNA sequence: TGTGCCAGCAGCCAAAGGGGGCAGAACACTGAAGCTTTCTTT.

This clone occurred a few times. The chain has TRBV18 and TRBJ1-5, with D uncertain. Germline assignment: CDR1 KGHSH and CDR2 LQKENI. The CDR3 runs 16 residues. Trimming left V 5 bases short and J 2 bases short, with 16 bases between. CDR3 DNA sequence: TGTGCCAGCTCAGGGTCACCAACGGGAGGCAATCAGCCCCAGCATTTT. It yields the protein CASSGSPTGGNQPQHF.

The chain combines TRBV18 with TRBJ1-3, with TRBD1 identical over 8 bases. From germline, CDR1 is KGHSH and CDR2 LQKENI. This CDR3 contains 16 residues. V dropped 5 bases and J dropped 0; count of bases not matched to a gene: 6. The DNA for the CDR3 is TGTGCCAGCTCAGGAGGGACAGGCGGCTCTGGAAACACCATATATTTT. Translation: CASSGGTGGSGNTIYF.

This clone came up once. The chain uses TRBV20-1 and TRBJ1-1; D not certain. Trimming took off 3 bases at V and 1 base at J, with 3 bases between the two ends. The CDR3 is 11 amino acids. CDR1 DFQATT and CDR2 SNEGSKA come from the germline V gene (reference sequence). The DNA for the CDR3 is TGCAGTGCTAGGAGGAACACTGAAGCTTTCTTT. Translation gives CSARRNTEAFF.

The chain employs TRBV5-4 and TRBJ2-5; TRBD2 is a possible D gene (5 bases). CDR3 length: 15 residues. CDR1 is SGHNT and CDR2 is YYREEE in the germline V gene (reference sequence). The V gene lost 0 bases and the J gene lost 1 base, with 10 bases spanning the gap. The CDR3 loop reads CASSLGGSSQETQYF. CDR3 DNA sequence: TGTGCCAGCAGCTTGGGAGGGAGTAGCCAAGAGACCCAGTACTTC.

This chain links TRBV19 with TRBJ2-1; tentative D call: TRBD1 (6 bases). Per germline, CDR1 LNHDA and CDR2 SQIVND (reference sequence). V was cut by 5 bases and J by 0 bases, with 11 bases left in between. The CDR3 contains 15 residues. In DNA, the CDR3 is TGTGCCAGTAGTCCGGAGGACAGCTCCTACAATGAGCAGTTCTTC. Translating gives CASSPEDSSYNEQFF.

The gene calls are TRBV2 and TRBJ2-5; 11 bases map to TRBD1. The CDR3 totals 14 residues. J lost 5 bases, V lost 5 bases, and 4 bases had no gene match. Germline CDR1 and CDR2: SNHLY and FYNNEI. Written as DNA, the CDR3 is TGTGCCAGCAGTCGGGACAGGGGGTCGGAGACCCAGTACTTC. Residues: CASSRDRGSETQYF.